The 18 T cell receptor beta chains below come from one sample, sequenced in a study of T cell repertoires in cytomegalovirus infection. Each CDR3 protein gets one entry after TCRdb re-called the reads with MiXCR. The sample shows about 360,000 distinct CDR3 sequences, 18% of them seen only once. The sequencing sample was made of PBMCs. Receptor source: a human donor in good health (CMV status not recorded). Some clones in this sample may be carry-over from other donors' samples.

This clonotype was recorded a few times. The chain recombines TRBV6-2 or TRBV6-3 with TRBJ1-1; D is undetermined. The germline V gene encodes CDR1 MNHEY and CDR2 SVGEGT. The length of the CDR3 is 14 residues. V gave up 7 bases and J gave up 0 bases, with 12 bases separating them. The CDR3 sequence is CASTKPGLNTEAFF. CDR3 coding DNA: TGTGCCAGCACCAAGCCGGGATTGAACACTGAAGCTTTCTTT.

At least ten counts were recorded for this clonotype. The gene calls are TRBV7-9 and TRBJ2-1; perhaps TRBD1 as D (5 bases). The CDR3 consists of 15 residues. V lost 1 base and J lost 6, with 13 bases in between. Looked up from germline, CDR1 is SEHNR and CDR2 is FQNEAQ (reference sequence). CDR3 region: CASSLVGQTANEQFF. CDR3 nucleotide sequence: TGTGCCAGCAGCTTAGTTGGACAAACCGCCAATGAGCAGTTCTTC.

The chain combines TRBV6-2 or TRBV6-3 with TRBJ2-7, with a possible D match to TRBD2 (6 bases). V shed 2 bases and J shed 3 bases, with 14 bases lying between them. The CDR3 has 15 residues. Germline CDR1 is MNHEY and CDR2 is SVGEGT. The CDR3 loop reads CASSYRPGVIYEQYF. The CDR3 region has the DNA TGTGCCAGCAGTTACCGACCGGGAGTAATCTACGAGCAGTACTTC.

The chain employs TRBV29-1 and TRBJ2-5, with 11 bases identical to TRBD1. The CDR3 totals 14 residues. After removal of 6 bases from V and 4 bases from J, the junction contained 7 bases not matched to a gene. Per germline, CDR1 SQVTM and CDR2 ANQGSEA. CDR3 DNA: TGCAGCGTCGGGACAGGGGGTACGCGAGAGACCCAGTACTTC. Its protein product is CSVGTGGTRETQYF.

This clonotype was observed a single time. The rearrangement uses TRBV10-3 and TRBJ2-1; tentative D call: TRBD2 (5 bases). The ends were cut back, 11 bases at V and 14 bases at J, with 25 bases in the middle. Germline V CDR1 and CDR2: ENHRY, SYGVKD. The CDR3 is 13 residues long. The CDR3 loop is CASSSLQLQEEFF. The CDR3 DNA reads as TGTGCCTCATCGTCCTTACAGCTTCAGGAGGAGTTCTTC.

This clonotype appeared many times. The V and J genes are TRBV7-2 and TRBJ2-3; weak D call: TRBD2 (6 bases). Germline CDR1 reads SGHTA; CDR2 reads FQGNSA. Trimming stripped 6 bases from V and 4 bases from J, with 14 bases between. The CDR3 is made up of 14 amino acids. CDR3 nucleotide sequence: TGTGCCAGCAGTCCAGCGGGTATGGCAGATACGCAGTATTTT. Translation: CASSPAGMADTQYF.

The rearrangement uses TRBV28 and TRBJ2-7; 13 nucleotides align to TRBD2. The CDR3 has 15 residues. The V segment lost 6 bases and the J segment 0 bases; nucleotides outside the gene matches: 2. Germline assignment: CDR1 MDHEN and CDR2 SYDVKM. This CDR3 is CASRRTSGSSYEQYF. Written as DNA, the CDR3 is TGTGCCAGCAGACGGACTAGCGGGAGCTCCTACGAGCAGTACTTC.

This clonotype was detected only a few times. The CDR3 loop reads CASSLNRLANEQFF. The CDR3 nucleotides read TGTGCCAGCAGCCTAAACCGACTAGCCAATGAGCAGTTCTTC. The chain joins TRBV7-8 to TRBJ2-1; 7 nucleotides align to TRBD2. The CDR3 extends over 14 amino acids. The germline CDR1 and CDR2 sequences are SGHVS and FQNEAQ. Losses at the gene ends were 5 bases for V and 6 bases for J; bases not matched to a gene: 7.

The J gene is TRBJ2-3, the V gene TRBV12-3 or TRBV12-4; TRBD2 matches at 12 bases. With V trimmed by 3 bases and J by 4 bases, 8 bases remained unmatched. The CDR3 runs to 17 residues. The CDR3 spells CASSFLSTSGRADTQYF. The CDR3 nucleotides are TGTGCCAGCAGTTTCCTCTCGACTAGCGGGAGAGCAGATACGCAGTATTTT.

This clonotype was observed at least ten times. The V and J genes are TRBV7-6 and TRBJ2-1; a weak D match, TRBD2 (5 bases). V was cut by 5 bases and J by 8 bases, with 19 bases left in between. CDR1 is SGHVS, CDR2 FNYEAQ, per germline. The CDR3 has 15 residues. CDR3 nucleotide sequence: TGTGCCAGCAGCCCTAGCCCCACCGCCCGGGATGAGCAGTTCTTC. It translates to CASSPSPTARDEQFF.

In this sample, this clonotype turned up a few times. In DNA form, the CDR3 reads TGCGCCAGCAGCTCGGGGGACAGCTATTCACCCCTCCACTTT. It specifies CASSSGDSYSPLHF. V and J are TRBV5-1 and TRBJ1-6; 7 positions agree with TRBD1. Looked up from germline, CDR1 is SGHRS and CDR2 is YFSETQ. The CDR3 contains 14 residues. J was trimmed by 8 bases and V by 3 bases; bases with no gene match: 5.

This clonotype was seen only a few times. This chain uses TRBV25-1 with TRBJ2-5; 9 nucleotides line up with TRBD1. CDR1 is MGHDK, CDR2 SYGVNS, per germline. The CDR3 covers 15 residues. The trim removed 4 bases at V and 0 bases at J, leaving 3 bases unmatched. CDR3 sequence (DNA): TGTGCCAGCAGTGCCGGGACAGGGAACCAAGAGACCCAGTACTTC. It is translated as CASSAGTGNQETQYF.

This clonotype was detected only a few times. The rearrangement links TRBV2 to TRBJ2-1; TRBD2 matches 13 bases. CDR3 length equals 16 residues. Germline V gene lookup returns CDR1 SNHLY and CDR2 FYNNEI. The trim removed 6 bases at V and 2 bases at J, leaving 4 bases unmatched. CDR3 sequence: CASRRLAGGTYNEQFF. The DNA for the CDR3 is TGTGCCAGCAGAAGACTAGCGGGAGGCACCTACAATGAGCAGTTCTTC.

This clonotype was seen only a few times. The chain employs TRBV12-3 or TRBV12-4 and TRBJ2-5, with TRBD1 identical over 7 bases. This CDR3 has 13 amino acids. Trimming at V came to 4 bases and at J to 2 bases, leaving 1 base not matched to a gene. CDR3 nucleotide sequence: TGTGCCAGCAGTTGGGGACAGCAAGAGACCCAGTACTTC. Translated, it gives CASSWGQQETQYF.

This clonotype was detected many times. The chain carries TRBV11-2 and TRBJ2-1; TRBD2 aligns across 11 bases. From germline, CDR1 is SGHAT and CDR2 FQNNGV. V gave up 5 bases and J gave up 12 bases; unmatched junction bases: 9. The CDR3 loop spans 14 amino acids. Written as DNA, the CDR3 is TGTGCCAGCAGCCCCGGGACTAGCGGAGACCGGCAGTTCTTC. It specifies CASSPGTSGDRQFF.

The V call is TRBV18, the J call TRBJ2-4; no firm D call. V lost 3 bases, J lost 7 bases, and 13 bases lay in between. The germline V gene encodes CDR1 KGHSH and CDR2 LQKENI. The CDR3 loop spans 14 amino acids. CDR3 region: CASSPTSALNIQYF. DNA of the CDR3: TGTGCCAGCTCACCCACAAGCGCTCTGAACATTCAGTACTTC.

This clonotype has at least ten counts. CDR3 in amino acids: CASSPNSKGDRVAQYF. CDR3 in DNA: TGTGCCAGCAGCCCTAACTCTAAAGGGGACAGGGTTGCGCAGTATTTT. The genes are TRBV7-8 and TRBJ2-3, with 9 bases that match TRBD1. Unmatched junction bases numbered 16, after V lost 5 bases and J lost 10 bases. Germline CDR1 SGHVS, CDR2 FQNEAQ. The CDR3 sequence is 16 residues long.

The rearrangement links TRBV12-3 or TRBV12-4 to TRBJ1-2; D ambiguous. The CDR3 contains 12 residues. Trimming cost V 5 bases and J 7 bases, with 11 bases left between them. The CDR3 DNA reads as TGTGCCAGCAGTCTCTGGGCGGGTGGCTACACCTTC. Translated, it gives CASSLWAGGYTF.